Following are 13 T cell receptor beta chains from one sample sequenced in a study of early T cells in non-severe SARS-CoV-2 infection (dated by TCRdb to the early 2020s). The library was prepared using 5' RACE. The sequencing machine was a NextSeq 500. TCRdb passed the public sequencing reads through fastp at Q25 and MiXCR, retaining productive beta sequences. Identical CDR3 proteins give one entry, which carries the most common genes and DNA. The sample data list 64,000 or so distinct CDR3 sequences, and approximately 10% of these were observed just once. The ten largest clones represent about 2.8% of the sample. The sample here was whole blood, taken at baseline. These receptor sequences come from an adult who was a healthcare worker with PCR-confirmed SARS-CoV-2 infection or an uninfected control (not recorded which).

This clonotype was seen many times. This chain links TRBV12-3 or TRBV12-4 with TRBJ1-6; tentatively, D is TRBD1 (6 bases). Trimming took 6 bases from V and 7 from J, leaving 10 bases between them. This CDR3 comprises 13 residues. This chain's CDR3 is CASRDSGNSPLHF. The CDR3 DNA follows: TGTGCCAGCAGGGACAGCGGAAATTCACCCCTCCACTTT.

This rearrangement joins TRBV7-2 to TRBJ1-1; weak D call: TRBD1 (5 bases). Trimming cost V 2 bases and J 7 bases, with 11 bases left between them. CDR1 and CDR2 from the germline V gene are SGHTA and FQGNSA. The CDR3 is 13 amino acids. DNA of the CDR3: TGTGCCAGCAGCTTACAGGGAATGGGTGAAGCTTTCTTT. Translating it yields CASSLQGMGEAFF. Full variable domain (missing parts from reference TRBV7-2 and TRBJ1-1): GAGVSQSPSNKVTEKGKDVELRCDPISGHTALYWYRQSLGQGLEFLIYFQGNSAPDKSGLPSDRFSAERTGGSVSTLTIQRTQQEDSAVYLCASSLQGMGEAFFGQGTRLTVV.

This chain links TRBV4-2 with TRBJ2-3, with TRBD2 matching over 7 bases. Germline V gives CDR1 LGHNA, CDR2 YNFKEQ. Trimming cost V 2 bases and J 4 bases; bases outside gene matches: 6. The CDR3 has 15 residues. This chain's CDR3 is CASSQWSGAADTQYF. The CDR3 DNA follows: TGTGCCAGCAGCCAATGGAGCGGGGCGGCAGATACGCAGTATTTT.

In its sample, this clonotype was seen a few times. This rearrangement joins TRBV20-1 to TRBJ2-7, with 7 bases fitting TRBD1. CDR1 DFQATT and CDR2 SNEGSKA come from the germline V gene (reference sequence). The V gene end was trimmed by 3 bases and the J gene end by 2 bases; junction bases not matched to a gene: 4. This CDR3 region has 13 residues. For the CDR3, the DNA is TGCAGTGCTAGCTACAGGGGCGCCTACGAGCAGTACTTC. Translation gives CSASYRGAYEQYF.

This rearrangement joins TRBV11-2 to TRBJ2-3, with 7 bases that match TRBD1. Trimming cost V 1 base and J 2 bases; bases outside gene matches: 6. The CDR3 loop spans 16 amino acids. CDR1 is SGHAT and CDR2 is FQNNGV in the germline V gene. The CDR3 protein is CASSLGATGSTDTQYF. For the CDR3, the DNA is TGTGCCAGCAGCTTAGGAGCGACAGGGTCCACAGATACGCAGTATTTT. Combining the CDR3 with reference TRBV11-2 and TRBJ2-3 gives the whole variable domain EAGVAQSPRYKIIEKRQSVAFWCNPISGHATLYWYQQILGQGPKLLIQFQNNGVVDDSQLPKDRFSAERLKGVDSTLKIQPAKLEDSAVYLCASSLGATGSTDTQYFGPGTRLTVL.

This clonotype turned up a few times. V gene TRBV7-2 combines with J gene TRBJ2-2; 7 nucleotides match TRBD2. V was pared by 4 bases and J by 4 bases, with 9 bases of the junction left unmatched. Germline CDR1 and CDR2: SGHTA and FQGNSA. This CDR3 has 16 residues. In DNA, the CDR3 is TGTGCCAGCAGCTCGCGGGAGCTTAGGGTCACCGGGGAGCTGTTTTTT. Amino acid sequence: CASSSRELRVTGELFF.

Many counts were recorded for this clonotype. The rearrangement joins TRBV3-1 to TRBJ2-7, with D unclear. Between the trimmed V and J ends, which lost 4 bases and 6 bases, there was a span of 13 bases. Germline lookup yields CDR1 LGHDT and CDR2 YNNKEL (reference sequence). The CDR3 has 13 residues. CDR3 sequence reads: CASSRTAPSEQYF. CDR3 DNA sequence: TGTGCCAGCAGCCGCACCGCGCCTAGCGAGCAGTACTTC.

This clonotype was counted a few times. The chain recombines TRBV9 with TRBJ2-3; 10 bases fit TRBD2. The CDR3 is 16 residues long. The V gene's germline CDR1 is SGDLS and CDR2 YYNGEE. V lost 4 bases, J lost 3 bases, and 8 bases stayed unmatched. The CDR3 spells CASSPLTSGRTDTQYF. The CDR3 DNA is TGTGCCAGCAGCCCACTGACTAGCGGGCGTACAGATACGCAGTATTTT. Combining the CDR3 with reference TRBV9 and TRBJ2-3 gives the whole variable domain DSGVTQTPKHLITATGQRVTLRCSPRSGDLSVYWYQQSLDQGLQFLIQYYNGEERAKGNILERFSAQQFPDLHSELNLSSLELGDSALYFCASSPLTSGRTDTQYFGPGTRLTVL.

This chain joins TRBV27 and TRBJ2-3, with D unresolved. This CDR3 is 13 amino acids long. The germline V gene has CDR1 MNHEY and CDR2 SMNVEV (reference sequence). The V end was cut by 0 bases, the J end by 6 bases, with 7 bases between. In nucleotides, the CDR3 is TGTGCCAGCAGTTTATCGTTGTGGGATACGCAGTATTTT. This gives the protein CASSLSLWDTQYF.

This clonotype appeared a few times. V usage is TRBV5-4 and J usage is TRBJ1-3; D gene ambiguous. Per the germline V gene, CDR1 is SGHNT and CDR2 is YYREEE (reference sequence). The CDR3 spans 12 residues. Trimming took 2 bases from V and 0 from J, leaving 0 bases between them. This chain's CDR3 is CASSFSGNTIYF. CDR3 nucleotide sequence: TGTGCCAGCAGCTTCTCTGGAAACACCATATATTTT.

This clonotype was seen repeatedly, ten times or more. J is TRBJ1-3 and V is TRBV9, with a possible D match to TRBD1 (5 bases). The V end lost 0 bases, the J end lost 4 bases, and 14 bases lay between the germline ends. The CDR3 is made up of 16 amino acids. Germline V CDR1 and CDR2: SGDLS, YYNGEE. The CDR3 spells CASSVALGVSGNTIYF. The DNA for the CDR3 is TGTGCCAGCAGCGTAGCTCTGGGGGTGAGCGGAAACACCATATATTTT.

There are a few counts of this clonotype. V is TRBV10-3 and J is TRBJ2-1; tentatively, D is TRBD2 (5 bases). CDR1 is ENHRY and CDR2 is SYGVKD in the germline V gene. Trimming shortened V by 2 bases and J by 3 bases, and 14 bases separated the two germline ends. This CDR3 has 16 residues. The CDR3 bases are TGTGCCATCAGTGAGGGAGCGGAGCCGAACTACAATGAGCAGTTCTTC. Translation: CAISEGAEPNYNEQFF.

The chain joins TRBV12-3 or TRBV12-4 to TRBJ2-7, with 9 nucleotides matching TRBD1. CDR3 length: 16 amino acids. Unmatched junction bases numbered 10, after V lost 4 bases and J lost 3 bases. The CDR3: CASSSPTGGGFYEQYF. CDR3 bases: TGTGCCAGCAGTTCTCCCACAGGGGGCGGTTTCTACGAGCAGTACTTC.